This T cell receptor (beta chain) was recorded in a study of blood T cell repertoires in COVID-19. Trimming stripped 0 bases from V and 2 bases from J, with 14 bases between. The CDR3 is 16 residues long. Germline V gene lookup returns CDR1 SGHDT and CDR2 YYEEEE. How the authors handled the data: By means of reference gene primer amplification, nucleated cell counts were estimated. Generated by immunoSEQ multiplex PCR, the TCRdb table keeps only in-frame clones and is missing some. V and J calls plus clone size are reproduced from that table; the DNA served to infer D and trimming. This table has roughly 80,000 clones, 82% appearing once. This clone has only a few counts.

This clonotype originated in a human donor in a cohort sampled during active COVID-19. The chain joins TRBV5-6 to TRBJ1-2; the D gene is possibly TRBD1 (5 bases). The sequenced sample consisted of peripheral blood. The CDR3 spells CASSLGAGTVNYGYTF. The CDR3 DNA reads TGTGCCAGCAGCTTGGGTGCCGGGACTGTGAACTATGGCTACACCTTC.